This note documents a single T cell receptor beta chain sequence. This sample is part of a study of T cells after somatic rescue of genetic block. Unmatched junction bases numbered 12, after V lost 3 bases and J lost 3 bases. This CDR3 region has 17 residues. Some clones are missing from TCRdb's copy, which holds only in-frame ones; the method was immunoSEQ multiplex PCR. This table holds about 10,000 clones, just under 75% found once. V is TRBV23-1 and J is TRBJ2-7; TRBD1 matches at 9 bases. TRBV23-1 is an ORF for which the function is uncertain. The TCR originated in a boy between 10 and 17 years old. Material: peripheral blood mononuclear cells (PBMCs). CDR3 sequence: CASSHYPGTGRNYEQYF. The CDR3 DNA reads TGCGCCAGCAGTCATTACCCCGGGACAGGGCGAAACTACGAGCAGTACTTC.